This T cell receptor (beta chain) is drawn from a study of cytomegalovirus exposure and HLA in healthy donors. Findings and caveats of the study: A later analysis reportedly found that, within productive TCRs, an Asian-associated ancestry cluster had fewer N-insertions than the mean observed across the roughly 670 donors.

In this sample, this clone turned up a few times. Its antigen is currently unknown. The PCR had 60 Vbeta and 13 Jbeta primers. Method: immunoSEQ multiplex PCR; TCRdb's copy keeps in-frame clones and lacks some. The sample holds about 120,000 clones, around 70% seen once. This TCR came from a young man in good health and CMV-seropositive. Sequenced: PBMCs.

The CDR3 nucleotides are TGTGCCAGCAGCCCGGAGACAGGGCCTAGGGAGCTGTTTTTT. The encoded protein is CASSPETGPRELFF. V gene TRBV7-2 combines with J gene TRBJ2-2; 7 bases agree with TRBD1. The CDR3 has 14 residues. V dropped 5 bases and J dropped 9; count of bases not matched to a gene: 9. Germline V gives CDR1 SGHTA, CDR2 FQGNSA.